The 25 T cell receptor beta chains listed next were all sequenced from one sample in a study of cytomegalovirus exposure and HLA in healthy donors. The study ran its PCR with 60 Vbeta and 13 Jbeta primers. TCRdb keeps only in-frame clones here, not all; method: immunoSEQ multiplex PCR. The table lists 200,000 to 300,000 clones, roughly 82% of them singletons. Sequencing was performed on PBMCs. These receptors all stem from a middle-aged woman in good health and CMV-seropositive.

J is TRBJ1-2 and V is TRBV19, with a tentative D call TRBD1 (6 bases). The V end was cut by 7 bases, the J end by 4 bases, with 19 bases between. CDR1 LNHDA and CDR2 SQIVND come from the germline V gene (reference sequence). This CDR3 is 15 amino acids long. The CDR3 region is CASTPSPGTPYGYTF. DNA for the CDR3: TGTGCCAGTACCCCGAGCCCCGGGACACCCTATGGCTACACCTTC.

This chain uses TRBV5-1 with TRBJ2-5; 7 bases agree with TRBD2. Germline V gene data show CDR1 as SGHRS and CDR2 as YFSETQ. The trim removed 6 bases at V and 5 bases at J, leaving 10 bases unmatched. The length of the CDR3 is 14 residues. CDR3 sequence: CASNRLGEGETQYF. The CDR3 DNA reads TGCGCCAGCAACCGGCTAGGGGAGGGGGAGACCCAGTACTTC. Based on the CDR3 plus reference TRBV5-1 and TRBJ2-5, the full variable domain is KAGVTQTPRYLIKTRGQQVTLSCSPISGHRSVSWYQQTPGQGLQFLFEYFSETQRNKGNFPGRFSGRQFSNSRSEMNVSTLELGDSALYLCASNRLGEGETQYFGPGTRLLVL.

The CDR3 loop is CASSHTSGREQFF. As DNA, the CDR3 is TGTGCCAGCAGTCACACTAGCGGGAGAGAGCAGTTCTTC. The chain joins TRBV6-5 to TRBJ2-1; the match to TRBD2 covers 11 bases. The CDR3 is made up of 13 amino acids. Trimming cost V 5 bases and J 10 bases; bases outside gene matches: 4. The germline V gene encodes CDR1 MNHEY and CDR2 SVGAGI.

As regards this clone: This CDR3 is also generated by other DNA sequences in the sample. V is TRBV4-1 and J is TRBJ1-1, with 7 bases identical to TRBD1. V lost 6 bases, J lost 7 bases, and 5 bases stayed unmatched. The CDR3 is 12 amino acids. Looked up from germline, CDR1 is MGHRA and CDR2 is YSYEKL. The DNA for the CDR3 is TGCGCCAGCAGTCAACAGGGGTATGAAGCTTTCTTT. It translates to CASSQQGYEAFF.

The sample holds one count of this clone. The chain combines TRBV15 with TRBJ1-1, with 8 bases fitting TRBD1. Germline V gene lookup returns CDR1 LNHNV and CDR2 YYDKDF (reference sequence). V lost 5 bases, J lost 11 bases, and 13 bases stayed unmatched. The CDR3 is 14 amino acids. The CDR3 region has the DNA TGTGCCACCAGCGGGAAACAGGGGGGTCGGATCGCTTTCTTT. Its translation is CATSGKQGGRIAFF. The variable domain in full, completed from reference TRBV15 and TRBJ1-1, reads DAMVIQNPRYQVTQFGKPVTLSCSQTLNHNVMYWYQQKSSQAPKLLFHYYDKDFNNEADTPDNFQSRRPNTSFCFLDIRSPGLGDTAMYLCATSGKQGGRIAFFGQGTRLTVV.

This chain uses TRBV6-5 with TRBJ2-2, with TRBD1 identical over 9 bases. The CDR3 covers 14 residues. The ends lost 8 bases at V and 1 base at J; junction bases unmatched: 2. From germline, CDR1 is MNHEY and CDR2 SVGAGI. CDR3 coding DNA: TGTGCCAGCCGGGACAGGGTGAACACCGGGGAGCTGTTTTTT. It yields the protein CASRDRVNTGELFF.

CDR3 nucleotide sequence: TGTGCCAGCAGCACCGGGACACGAAGATACGAGCAGTACTTC. As protein: CASSTGTRRYEQYF. The chain is built from TRBV7-2 and TRBJ2-5; possibly TRBD1 for D (6 bases). The J call may not be correct, given that the DNA end is closer to TRBJ2-7. The CDR3 is 14 residues long. Per the germline V gene, CDR1 is SGHTA and CDR2 is FQGNSA.

The J gene is TRBJ1-3, the V gene TRBV7-9; D uncertain. The ends were cut back, 3 bases at V and 0 bases at J, with 12 bases in the middle. The CDR3 is 16 amino acids. CDR1 is SEHNR, CDR2 FQNEAQ, per germline (reference sequence). DNA of the CDR3: TGTGCCAGCAGCTTCCCCGATACGAGCTCTGGAAACACCATATATTTT. Its protein is CASSFPDTSSGNTIYF.

The V gene is TRBV19, the J gene TRBJ2-7; 9 bases are shared with TRBD1. This CDR3 is built from 15 residues. CDR1 is LNHDA and CDR2 is SQIVND in the germline V gene (reference sequence). The ends lost 7 bases at V and 3 bases at J; junction bases unmatched: 10. CDR3 amino acids: CASTARGQGGYEQYF. CDR3 sequence (DNA): TGTGCCAGTACCGCTAGGGGACAGGGAGGCTACGAGCAGTACTTC.

The gene calls are TRBV5-4 and TRBJ1-4; D possibly corresponds to TRBD1 (6 bases). This CDR3 is 17 amino acids long. In germline, CDR1 is SGHNT, CDR2 YYREEE (reference sequence). Trimming stripped 9 bases from V and 7 bases from J, with 28 bases between. Written as DNA, the CDR3 is TGTGCCATCCCGGGGGGGGAAGACGGGGGCGGAGGTGAAAAACTGTTTTTT. Its protein is CAIPGGEDGGGGEKLFF.

V gene TRBV2 combines with J gene TRBJ2-3; 8 bases line up with TRBD2. The germline gives CDR1 SNHLY, CDR2 FYNNEI. J was trimmed by 0 bases and V by 7 bases; bases with no gene match: 18. This CDR3 is built from 19 residues. CDR3 DNA: TGTGCCAGCACTACTCCTGGACTAGCTGCAAGAACTAGCACAGATACGCAGTATTTT. This sequence encodes CASTTPGLAARTSTDTQYF.

The chain employs TRBV4-1 and TRBJ1-6, with D unclear. Germline CDR1 is MGHRA and CDR2 is YSYEKL. CDR3 size: 16 residues. V was pared by 0 bases and J by 11 bases, with 17 bases between. The CDR3 sequence: CASSQEVKGGLAPLHF. For the CDR3, the DNA is TGCGCCAGCAGCCAAGAGGTAAAGGGAGGACTGGCACCCCTCCACTTT.

V gene TRBV13 combines with J gene TRBJ1-1; possible D gene TRBD1, 5 bases. V was pared by 0 bases and J by 8 bases, with 7 bases between. There are 12 residues in the CDR3. Germline CDR1 and CDR2: PRHDT and FYEKMQ (reference sequence). This CDR3 is CASSLGQGEAFF. The CDR3 nucleotides read TGTGCCAGCAGCTTAGGGCAGGGAGAAGCTTTCTTT.

The V call is TRBV2, the J call TRBJ1-1, with a weak D call TRBD1 (6 bases). The germline gives CDR1 SNHLY, CDR2 FYNNEI. CDR3 size: 14 residues. The V end was cut by 5 bases, the J end by 1 base, with 11 bases between. This CDR3 reads CASSPQGRNTEAFF. CDR3 DNA sequence: TGTGCCAGCAGTCCACAGGGCAGGAACACTGAAGCTTTCTTT.

The chain joins TRBV6-5 to TRBJ2-7; D remains ambiguous. Per germline, CDR1 MNHEY and CDR2 SVGAGI. V was trimmed by 6 bases and J by 7 bases, leaving 16 bases between them. This CDR3 is built from 13 residues. The CDR3 DNA is TGTGCCAGCAGCCGTTCTAGGTCCGGGGAGCAGTACTTC. Translated, it gives CASSRSRSGEQYF.

The chain has TRBV19 and TRBJ1-2, with D unresolved. Germline V gives CDR1 LNHDA, CDR2 SQIVND (reference sequence). The ends were cut back, 5 bases at V and 7 bases at J, with 8 bases in the middle. This CDR3 has 11 residues. The CDR3 sequence: CASSSPGGYTF. The CDR3 DNA reads as TGTGCCAGTAGTTCCCCGGGTGGCTACACCTTC.

The chain employs TRBV7-2 and TRBJ2-4; weak D call: TRBD2 (6 bases). There are 16 residues in the CDR3. Germline CDR1 and CDR2: SGHTA and FQGNSA. The ends were cut back, 1 base at V and 6 bases at J, with 16 bases in the middle. CDR3 nucleotides: TGTGCCAGCAGCTTAGGTCCGGGACTCCCGGGAAACATTCAGTACTTC. Its translation is CASSLGPGLPGNIQYF.

The rearrangement joins TRBV6-4 to TRBJ2-3; D possibly corresponds to TRBD2 (6 bases). Trimming took 5 bases from V and 0 from J, leaving 9 bases between them. Germline lookup yields CDR1 MRHNA and CDR2 SNTAGT. The CDR3 is 14 residues long. In nucleotides, the CDR3 is TGTGCCAGCAGTACTAGCTATAGCACAGATACGCAGTATTTT. It translates to CASSTSYSTDTQYF.

This chain uses TRBV2 with TRBJ1-2; a possible D gene is TRBD1 (5 bases). The germline V gene has CDR1 SNHLY and CDR2 FYNNEI. The CDR3 totals 18 residues. Trimming stripped 4 bases from V and 0 bases from J, with 21 bases between. The CDR3 loop reads CASSGRDLLYSSNYGYTF. The DNA for the CDR3 is TGTGCCAGCAGTGGGAGGGACCTCTTATATTCTTCTAACTATGGCTACACCTTC.

V and J are TRBV7-9 and TRBJ2-1; D call uncertain. V shed 4 bases and J shed 3 bases, with 7 bases lying between them. In germline, CDR1 is SEHNR, CDR2 FQNEAQ (reference sequence). The CDR3 runs to 13 residues. This chain's CDR3 is CASSSSLYNEQFF. The CDR3 DNA reads TGTGCCAGCAGCTCGAGCCTCTACAATGAGCAGTTCTTC.

The chain is built from TRBV11-3 and TRBJ2-7; 12 nucleotides match TRBD1. The CDR3 is 15 amino acids. With 4 bases clipped from V and 6 bases from J, the junction kept 7 bases outside the gene matches. In germline, CDR1 is SGHNT, CDR2 YENEEA. CDR3 in DNA: TGTGCCAGCAGCTCCGGGACAGGGGGCTGGGGCGAGCAGTACTTC. Protein sequence: CASSSGTGGWGEQYF.

This clone has only a few counts. The chain recombines TRBV14 with TRBJ2-7; a possible D gene is TRBD2 (6 bases). V was trimmed by 4 bases and J by 6 bases, leaving 16 bases between them. The CDR3 extends over 14 amino acids. CDR1 and CDR2 (germline): SGHDN, FVKESK. CDR3 in amino acids: CASSLSAGLAEQYF. DNA for the CDR3: TGTGCCAGCAGCCTTTCTGCGGGGTTAGCCGAGCAGTACTTC.

V usage is TRBV9 and J usage is TRBJ2-4; 12 nucleotides agree with TRBD1. This CDR3 spans 17 amino acids. Germline CDR1 and CDR2: SGDLS and YYNGEE. Trimming took 4 bases from V and 2 from J; bases not matched to a gene: 7. CDR3 residues: CASSRGTGGLSKNIQYF. In DNA form, the CDR3 reads TGTGCCAGCAGCCGGGGGACAGGGGGCTTATCCAAAAACATTCAGTACTTC.

This chain joins TRBV4-1 and TRBJ2-1, with 8 bases matching TRBD2. J was trimmed by 8 bases and V by 2 bases; bases with no gene match: 14. The CDR3 is 17 residues long. The germline gives CDR1 MGHRA, CDR2 YSYEKL. CDR3 amino acids: CASSQTPVLAGNHEQFF. CDR3 DNA sequence: TGCGCCAGCAGCCAAACCCCCGTGCTAGCGGGTAACCATGAGCAGTTCTTC.

This chain links TRBV10-3 with TRBJ1-3; 7 nucleotides match TRBD1. The germline gives CDR1 ENHRY, CDR2 SYGVKD. The CDR3 loop spans 20 amino acids. Trimming removed 1 base from V and 2 bases from J; junction bases left unmatched: 17. The CDR3 sequence: CAISEFTTDRTGYTGNTIYF. Written as DNA, the CDR3 is TGTGCCATCAGTGAGTTTACCACAGATCGGACAGGATACACTGGAAACACCATATATTTT.